This T cell receptor beta chain emerged from a study of blood T cell repertoires in COVID-19. The wider study: There were acute and convalescent COVID-19 samples, and they came from the United States, Italy and Spain. The analysed material was cDNA or gDNA that came from T cells, B-cell-depleted T cells, or PBMCs.

Assay: immunoSEQ multiplex PCR; the TCRdb copy retains only in-frame clones and omits some. The table lists about 440,000 clones, 85% to 90% of them singletons. Concerning this clone: The same CDR3 arises from other DNA sequences in this sample as well.

The CDR3 contains 13 residues. V was shortened by 6 bases and J by 2 bases, with 8 bases between the two germline ends. Looked up from germline, CDR1 is MNHEY and CDR2 is SMNVEV (reference sequence). The source of this sequence is a woman aged 25 to 39 with acute or convalescent COVID-19. This sequence joins TRBV27 and TRBJ1-5; D possibly corresponds to TRBD1 (5 bases). Sequenced input: peripheral blood. The CDR3 nucleotides are TGTGCCAGCAGCCTCAGGGGCAATCAGCCCCAGCATTTT. Residues: CASSLRGNQPQHF.